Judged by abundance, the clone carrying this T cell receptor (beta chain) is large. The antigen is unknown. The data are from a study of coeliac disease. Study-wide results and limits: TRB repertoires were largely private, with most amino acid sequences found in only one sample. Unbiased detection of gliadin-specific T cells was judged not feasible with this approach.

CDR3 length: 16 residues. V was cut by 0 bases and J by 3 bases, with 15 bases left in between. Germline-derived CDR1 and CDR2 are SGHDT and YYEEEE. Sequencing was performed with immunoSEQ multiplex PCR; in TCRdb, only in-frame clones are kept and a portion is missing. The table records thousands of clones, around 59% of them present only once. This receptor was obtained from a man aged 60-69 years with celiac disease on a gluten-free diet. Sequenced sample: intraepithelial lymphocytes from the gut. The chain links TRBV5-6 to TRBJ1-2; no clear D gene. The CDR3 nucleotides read TGTGCCAGCAGCTTGGTGCAGGTTACCCCCCACTATGGCTACACCTTC. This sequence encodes CASSLVQVTPHYGYTF.